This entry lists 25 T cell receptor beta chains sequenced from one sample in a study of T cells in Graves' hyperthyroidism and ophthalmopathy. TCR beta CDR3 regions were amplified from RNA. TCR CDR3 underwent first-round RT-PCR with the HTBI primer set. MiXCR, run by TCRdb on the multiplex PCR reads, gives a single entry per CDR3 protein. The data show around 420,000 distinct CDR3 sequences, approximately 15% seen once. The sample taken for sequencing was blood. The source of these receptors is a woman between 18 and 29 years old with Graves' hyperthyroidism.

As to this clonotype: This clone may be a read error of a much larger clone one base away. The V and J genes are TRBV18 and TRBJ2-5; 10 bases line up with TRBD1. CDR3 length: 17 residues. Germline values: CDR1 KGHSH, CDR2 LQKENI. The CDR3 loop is CTSSPLASGTGEETQYF. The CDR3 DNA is TGTACCAGCTCACCACTAGCGTCCGGGACAGGGGAAGAGACCCAGTACTTC.

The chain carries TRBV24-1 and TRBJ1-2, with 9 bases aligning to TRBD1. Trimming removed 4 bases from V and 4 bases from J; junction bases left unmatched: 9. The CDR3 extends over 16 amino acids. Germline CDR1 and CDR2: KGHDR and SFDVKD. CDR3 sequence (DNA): TGTGCCACCAGTGAACCGGGACAGGGTTATAGCTATGGCTACACCTTC. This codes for CATSEPGQGYSYGYTF.

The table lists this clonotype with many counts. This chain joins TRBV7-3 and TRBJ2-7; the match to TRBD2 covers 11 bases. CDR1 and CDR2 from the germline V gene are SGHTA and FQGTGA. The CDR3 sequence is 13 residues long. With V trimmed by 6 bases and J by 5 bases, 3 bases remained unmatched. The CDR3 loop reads CASRPTSGDEQYF. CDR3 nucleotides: TGTGCCAGCAGGCCGACTAGCGGGGACGAGCAGTACTTC.

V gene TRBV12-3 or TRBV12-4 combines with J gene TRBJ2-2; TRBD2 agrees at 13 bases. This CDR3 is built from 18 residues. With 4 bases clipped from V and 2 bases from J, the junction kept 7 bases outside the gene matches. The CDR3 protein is CASSSYRTSGSNTGELFF. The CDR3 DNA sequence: TGTGCCAGCAGTTCATACAGGACTAGCGGGAGTAACACCGGGGAGCTGTTTTTT.

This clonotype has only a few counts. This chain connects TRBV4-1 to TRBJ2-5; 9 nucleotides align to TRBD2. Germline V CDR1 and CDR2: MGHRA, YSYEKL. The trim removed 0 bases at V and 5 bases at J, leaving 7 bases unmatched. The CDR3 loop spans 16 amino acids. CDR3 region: CASSQDYLAGTETQYF. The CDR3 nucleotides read TGCGCCAGCAGCCAAGATTATCTAGCGGGAACCGAGACCCAGTACTTC.

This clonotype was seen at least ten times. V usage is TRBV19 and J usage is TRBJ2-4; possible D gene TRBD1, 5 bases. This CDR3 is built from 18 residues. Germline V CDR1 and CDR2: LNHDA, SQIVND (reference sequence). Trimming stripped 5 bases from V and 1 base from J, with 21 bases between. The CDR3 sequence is CASSRLEVGRAAKNIQYF. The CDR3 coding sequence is TGTGCCAGTAGTCGGCTCGAGGTGGGCAGGGCGGCCAAAAACATTCAGTACTTC.

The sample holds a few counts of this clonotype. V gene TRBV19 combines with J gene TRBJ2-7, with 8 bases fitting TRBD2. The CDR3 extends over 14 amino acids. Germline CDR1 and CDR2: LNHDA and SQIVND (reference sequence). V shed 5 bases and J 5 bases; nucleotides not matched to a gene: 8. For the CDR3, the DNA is TGTGCCAGTAGTCCTCGGGAGGGGGTCAACGAGCAGTACTTC. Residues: CASSPREGVNEQYF.

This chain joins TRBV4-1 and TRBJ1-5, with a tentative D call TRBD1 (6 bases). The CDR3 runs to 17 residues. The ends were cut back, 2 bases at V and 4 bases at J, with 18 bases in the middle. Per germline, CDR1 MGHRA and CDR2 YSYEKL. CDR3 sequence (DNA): TGCGCCAGCAGCCAAAAAACCGGACAGTCGCGGAATCAGCCCCAGCATTTT. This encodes CASSQKTGQSRNQPQHF.

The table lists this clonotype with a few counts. CDR3 DNA: TGCGCCAGCAGCTTCGTACAGTATCAAGAGACCCAGTACTTC. The encoded protein is CASSFVQYQETQYF. This rearrangement joins TRBV5-1 to TRBJ2-5, with D unclear. Germline V gene data show CDR1 as SGHRS and CDR2 as YFSETQ. The germline V and J ends were trimmed by 2 bases and 2 bases, with 10 bases remaining between them. This CDR3 has 14 residues.

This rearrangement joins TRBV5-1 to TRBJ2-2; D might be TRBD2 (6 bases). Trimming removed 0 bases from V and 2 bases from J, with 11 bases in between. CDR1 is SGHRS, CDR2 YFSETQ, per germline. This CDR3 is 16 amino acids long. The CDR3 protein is CASSLVPGLNTGELFF. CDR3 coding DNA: TGCGCCAGCAGCTTGGTTCCGGGACTCAACACCGGGGAGCTGTTTTTT.

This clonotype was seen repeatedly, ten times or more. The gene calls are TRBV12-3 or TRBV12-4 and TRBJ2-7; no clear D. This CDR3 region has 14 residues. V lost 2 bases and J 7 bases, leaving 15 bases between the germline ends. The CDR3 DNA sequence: TGTGCCAGCAGTTTAAATCGGGCCGGCCAGGAGCAGTACTTC. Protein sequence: CASSLNRAGQEQYF.

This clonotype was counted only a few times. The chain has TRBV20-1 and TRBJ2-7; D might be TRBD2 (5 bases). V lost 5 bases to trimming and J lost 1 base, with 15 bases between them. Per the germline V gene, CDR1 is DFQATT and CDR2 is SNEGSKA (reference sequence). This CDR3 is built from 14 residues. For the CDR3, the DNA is TGCAGTGCTCCTCCCCGGGGTCGGTCCTACGAGCAGTACTTC. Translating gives CSAPPRGRSYEQYF.

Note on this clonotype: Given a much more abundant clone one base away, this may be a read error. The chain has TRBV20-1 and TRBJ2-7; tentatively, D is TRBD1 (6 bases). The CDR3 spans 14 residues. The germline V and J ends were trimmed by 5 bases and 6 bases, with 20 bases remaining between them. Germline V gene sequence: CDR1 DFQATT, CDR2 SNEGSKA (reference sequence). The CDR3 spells CSAFRKAQGVEQYF. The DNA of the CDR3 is TGCAGTGCTTTCCGGAAGGCACAGGGCGTCGAGCAGTACTTC.

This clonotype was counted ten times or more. The DNA for the CDR3 is TGTGCCAGCAGCTTGATAGGGGGCGGTACCGGGGAGCTGTTTTTT. It is translated as CASSLIGGGTGELFF. This chain connects TRBV7-3 to TRBJ2-2; 7 bases map to TRBD1. Germline loops: CDR1 SGHTA, CDR2 FQGTGA. Trimming cost V 3 bases and J 5 bases; bases outside gene matches: 6. This CDR3 is 15 amino acids long.

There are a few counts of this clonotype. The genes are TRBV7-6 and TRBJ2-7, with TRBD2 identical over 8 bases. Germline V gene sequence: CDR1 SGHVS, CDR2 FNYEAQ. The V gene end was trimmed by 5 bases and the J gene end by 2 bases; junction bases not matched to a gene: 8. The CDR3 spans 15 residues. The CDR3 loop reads CASSPFAGGTYEQYF. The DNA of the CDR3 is TGTGCCAGCAGCCCTTTCGCGGGAGGAACCTACGAGCAGTACTTC.

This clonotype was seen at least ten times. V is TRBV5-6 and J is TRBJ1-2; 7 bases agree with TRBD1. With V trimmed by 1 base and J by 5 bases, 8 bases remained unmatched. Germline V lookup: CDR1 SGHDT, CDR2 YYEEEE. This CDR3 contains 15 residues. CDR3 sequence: CASSLRQGGIYGYTF. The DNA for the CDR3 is TGTGCCAGCAGCTTGAGGCAGGGGGGTATTTATGGCTACACCTTC.

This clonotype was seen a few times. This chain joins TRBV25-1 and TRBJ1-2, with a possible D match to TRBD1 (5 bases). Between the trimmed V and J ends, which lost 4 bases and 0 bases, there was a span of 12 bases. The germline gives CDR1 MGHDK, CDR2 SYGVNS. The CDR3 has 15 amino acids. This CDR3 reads CASSGGAGTNYGYTF. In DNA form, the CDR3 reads TGTGCCAGCAGTGGAGGGGCCGGCACTAACTATGGCTACACCTTC.

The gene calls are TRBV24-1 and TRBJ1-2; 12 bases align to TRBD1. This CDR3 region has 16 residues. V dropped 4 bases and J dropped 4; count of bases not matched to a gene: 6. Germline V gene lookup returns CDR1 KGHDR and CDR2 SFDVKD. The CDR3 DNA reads TGTGCCACCAGTGACAGCCGGGACAGGGGGCTCTATGGCTACACCTTC. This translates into CATSDSRDRGLYGYTF.

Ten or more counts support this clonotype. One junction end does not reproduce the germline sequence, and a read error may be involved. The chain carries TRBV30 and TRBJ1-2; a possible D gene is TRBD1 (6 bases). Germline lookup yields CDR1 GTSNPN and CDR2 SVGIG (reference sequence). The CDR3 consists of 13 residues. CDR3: CAWRVGGNYGYTF. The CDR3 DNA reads TGTGCCTGGCGTGTAGGGGGAAACTATGGCTACACCTTC. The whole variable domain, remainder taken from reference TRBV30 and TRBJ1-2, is SQTIHQWPATLVQPVGSPLSLECTVEGTSNPNLYWYRQAAGRGLQLLFYSVGIGQISSEVPQNLSASRPQDRQFILSSKKLLLSDSGFYLCAWRVGGNYGYTFGSGTRLTVV.

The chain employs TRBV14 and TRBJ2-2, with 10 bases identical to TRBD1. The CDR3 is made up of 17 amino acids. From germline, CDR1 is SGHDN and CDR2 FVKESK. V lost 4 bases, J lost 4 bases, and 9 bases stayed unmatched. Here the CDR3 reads CASSPSPGQGPTGELFF. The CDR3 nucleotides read TGTGCCAGCAGCCCAAGCCCGGGACAGGGGCCCACCGGGGAGCTGTTTTTT.

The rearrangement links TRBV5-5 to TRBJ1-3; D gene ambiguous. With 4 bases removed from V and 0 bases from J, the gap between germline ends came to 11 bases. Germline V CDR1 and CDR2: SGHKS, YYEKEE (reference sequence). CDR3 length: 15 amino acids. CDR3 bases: TGTGCCAGCAGCCGCGTCAGTAGCTCTGGAAACACCATATATTTT. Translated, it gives CASSRVSSSGNTIYF.

The CDR3 DNA is TGCAGTGCTCGTCGCGGGACAGGGGGCACGGGACAGCCCCAGCATTTT. Encoded protein: CSARRGTGGTGQPQHF. The chain uses TRBV20-1 and TRBJ1-5; TRBD1 matches 12 bases. Germline V gene lookup returns CDR1 DFQATT and CDR2 SNEGSKA (reference sequence). Trimming cost V 5 bases and J 7 bases; bases outside gene matches: 12. The CDR3 spans 16 residues.

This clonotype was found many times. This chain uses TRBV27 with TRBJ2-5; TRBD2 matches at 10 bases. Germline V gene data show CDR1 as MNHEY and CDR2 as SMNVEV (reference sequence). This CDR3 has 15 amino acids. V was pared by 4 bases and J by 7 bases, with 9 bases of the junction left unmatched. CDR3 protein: CASSSTLAGSGTQYF. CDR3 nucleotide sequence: TGTGCCAGCAGTTCCACACTAGCGGGGTCGGGGACCCAGTACTTC.

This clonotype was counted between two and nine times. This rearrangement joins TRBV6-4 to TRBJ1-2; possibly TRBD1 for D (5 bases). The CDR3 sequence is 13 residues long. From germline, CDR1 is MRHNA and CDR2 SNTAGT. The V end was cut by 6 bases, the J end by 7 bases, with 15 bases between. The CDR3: CASRVDRSAGYTF. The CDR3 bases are TGTGCCAGCAGAGTCGACAGAAGTGCTGGCTACACCTTC.

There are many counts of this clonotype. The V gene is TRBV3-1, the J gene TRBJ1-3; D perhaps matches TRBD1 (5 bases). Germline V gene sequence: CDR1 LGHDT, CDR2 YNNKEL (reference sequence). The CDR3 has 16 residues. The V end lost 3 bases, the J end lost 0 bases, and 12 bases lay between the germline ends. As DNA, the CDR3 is TGTGCCAGCAGCCACCCGGGACCGACCTCTGGAAACACCATATATTTT. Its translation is CASSHPGPTSGNTIYF.